This paragraph covers one T cell receptor (beta chain) sequence. A much larger clone lies a single base off, so this may be a read error. This specimen belongs to a study of tumor and adjacent non-tumor tissue in lung cancer. Study details: Around 4.2 million productive TCRbeta reads were obtained per sample on average.

In germline, CDR1 is KGHDR, CDR2 SFDVKD. The CDR3 is made up of 17 amino acids. This sample's RNA came from whole unsorted tissue. Distant lung tissue was collected more than 3 cm away from the tumor edge. TCRbeta libraries were built with three rounds of nested PCR, modified from ARM-PCR. MiXCR was run by TCRdb on the multiplex PCR reads, yielding one entry per CDR3 protein. Here the sample spans about 100,000 distinct CDR3 sequences, 65% being singletons. The sequencing input was distant non-tumor lung tissue. This clonotype was sampled from a man aged 30 to 39 with non-small cell lung cancer. V usage is TRBV24-1 and J usage is TRBJ2-1; 9 bases match TRBD2. The CDR3 sequence: CTTSDGLASSSYNEQFF. CDR3 sequence (DNA): TGTACCACCAGTGATGGACTAGCGAGTAGCTCCTACAATGAGCAGTTCTTC.